This T cell receptor beta chain was recorded in a study of Ad26.COV2.S vaccination and SARS-CoV-2 variants. At the level of the study: Intramuscularly, Ad26.COV2.S was given either once or twice, 56 days apart.

The study's findings and limits: Spike-specific CD8+ and CD4+ T cell responses reportedly showed substantial breadth after vaccination.

TCRdb's copy holds only in-frame clones and misses some; the assay was immunoSEQ multiplex PCR. The sample consists of approximately 410,000 clones, 85% to 90% of them appearing once. Treatment defined: some 19 received Ad26.COV2.S at low or high dose, single or two shots; 5 received placebo; per-sample allocation not given. Collection of the samples took place on day 63 after the first injection of vaccine or placebo. This adult donor, from Boston, was 18-55 years old. The vaccine delivered Wuhan-strain SARS-CoV-2 spike through an Ad26 vector. About this clone itself: The antigen remains unidentified.

CDR3 size: 16 residues. Germline loops: CDR1 MNHEY, CDR2 SMNVEV (reference sequence). The V and J ends lost 2 bases and 0 bases respectively, with 14 bases between them. The sequencing used peripheral blood, collected in a trial of Ad26.COV2.S vaccine versus placebo. This sequence was found in a person aged 18-60 years who received the Ad26.COV2.S COVID-19 vaccine or a placebo. J is TRBJ2-7 and V is TRBV27; weak D call: TRBD2 (6 bases). CDR3 residues: CASSLMGGVSSYEQYF. The CDR3 DNA follows: TGTGCCAGCAGTTTAATGGGCGGGGTAAGCTCCTACGAGCAGTACTTC.